The T cell receptor (beta chain) described here comes from a study of T-cell reconstitution after alpha-beta-depleted transplantation in children. For TCRbeta, the library was prepared with unique molecular identifiers. TCRdb passed the PCR reads through MiXCR, listing each CDR3 protein once. The sample contains hundreds of thousands of distinct CDR3 sequences, around 15% of which appear only once. J lost 4 bases, V lost 2 bases, and 5 bases had no gene match. The CDR3 extends over 14 amino acids. Germline V gene data show CDR1 as SGHKS and CDR2 as YYEKEE (reference sequence). The chain recombines TRBV5-5 with TRBJ2-7; 8 positions match TRBD1. The clonotype comes from a male patient under 18 who had a stem cell transplant for acute lymphoblastic leukemia, so the T cells may come from the graft donor. The sequenced sample was PBMCs, mostly from graft donor cells, obtained 360 days after TCRalphabeta/CD19-depleted stem cell transplant. For the CDR3, the DNA is TGTGCCAGCAGCTTTAGCAGGGGGCTTTACGAGCAGTACTTC. Translating it yields CASSFSRGLYEQYF. Looking up the rest from reference TRBV5-5 and TRBJ2-7 gives the full variable domain: DAGVTQSPTHLIKTRGQQVTLRCSPISGHKSVSWYQQVLGQGPQFIFQYYEKEERGRGNFPDRFSARQFPNYSSELNVNALLLGDSALYLCASSFSRGLYEQYFGPGTRLTVT.